This T cell receptor (beta chain) was captured by sequencing in a study of shared clonotypes between healthy human individuals. Study background: Aged 18 to 49, the donors were a couple of women and a few men.

Remarks on this clone: Its antigen is undetermined.

General study points: A reduction in generation probabilities was seen for non-shared clonotypes relative to those shared by all four donors. Generally, naive subsets (rather than memory subsets) showed larger estimated richness.

Replicate PCRs for sorted subsets used approximately 220 ng DNA; this equaled tens of thousands of T cell genomes. Sequencing used immunoSEQ multiplex PCR; TCRdb keeps in-frame clones, though not all of them. This table has under 1,900,000 clones, approximately 98.5% appearing once. The CDR3 covers 13 residues. Trimming took 2 bases from V and 3 from J, leaving 5 bases between them. The germline V gene encodes CDR1 MRHNA and CDR2 SNTAGT. The clonotype comes from a man under 40 in good health. The sample was naive CD4+ T cells sorted from blood. Stated subset: CD45RA+ positively selected. The rearrangement joins TRBV6-4 to TRBJ2-1; D is ambiguous. CDR3 in DNA: TGTGCCAGCAGTGACGAACTCTACAATGAGCAGTTCTTC. This sequence encodes CASSDELYNEQFF.